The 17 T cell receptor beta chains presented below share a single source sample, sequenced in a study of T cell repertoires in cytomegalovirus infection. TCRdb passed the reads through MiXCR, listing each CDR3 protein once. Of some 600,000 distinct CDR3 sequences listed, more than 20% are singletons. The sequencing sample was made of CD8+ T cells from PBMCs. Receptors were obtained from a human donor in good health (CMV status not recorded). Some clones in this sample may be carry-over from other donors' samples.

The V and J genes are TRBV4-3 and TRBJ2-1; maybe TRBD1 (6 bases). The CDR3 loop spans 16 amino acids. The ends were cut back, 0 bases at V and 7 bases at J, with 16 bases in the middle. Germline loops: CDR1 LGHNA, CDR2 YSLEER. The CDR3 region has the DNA TGCGCCAGCAGCCAAGATCAGGGGTCCCTTAATAATGAGCAGTTCTTC. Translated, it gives CASSQDQGSLNNEQFF.

CDR3 amino acids: CASSYPGFMAYF. DNA of the CDR3: TGTGCCAGCAGTTACCCCGGATTTATGGCGTATTTT. V gene TRBV6-2 or TRBV6-3 combines with J gene TRBJ2-3; D is unclear. There are 12 residues in the CDR3. CDR1 is MNHEY, CDR2 SVGEGT, per germline. The ends were cut back, 2 bases at V and 14 bases at J, with 14 bases in the middle.

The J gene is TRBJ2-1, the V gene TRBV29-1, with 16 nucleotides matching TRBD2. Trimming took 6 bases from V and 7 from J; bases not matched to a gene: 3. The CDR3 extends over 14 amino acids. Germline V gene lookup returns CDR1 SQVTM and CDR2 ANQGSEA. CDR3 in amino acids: CSVKGLAGGNEQFF. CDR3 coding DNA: TGCAGCGTGAAGGGACTAGCGGGGGGGAATGAGCAGTTCTTC.

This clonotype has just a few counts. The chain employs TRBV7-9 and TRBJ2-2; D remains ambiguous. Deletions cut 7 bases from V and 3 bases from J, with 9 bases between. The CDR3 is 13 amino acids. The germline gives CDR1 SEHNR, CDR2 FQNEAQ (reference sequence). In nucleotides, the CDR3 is TGTGCCAGCACCCAACGAGACACCGGGGAGCTGTTTTTT. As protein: CASTQRDTGELFF.

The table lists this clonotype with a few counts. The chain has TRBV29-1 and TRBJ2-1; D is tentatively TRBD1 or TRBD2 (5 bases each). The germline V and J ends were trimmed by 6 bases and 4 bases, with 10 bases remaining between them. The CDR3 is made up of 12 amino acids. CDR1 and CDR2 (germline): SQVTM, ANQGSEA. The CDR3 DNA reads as TGCAGCGTCGAGGGACGGTACAATGAGCAGTTCTTC. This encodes CSVEGRYNEQFF.

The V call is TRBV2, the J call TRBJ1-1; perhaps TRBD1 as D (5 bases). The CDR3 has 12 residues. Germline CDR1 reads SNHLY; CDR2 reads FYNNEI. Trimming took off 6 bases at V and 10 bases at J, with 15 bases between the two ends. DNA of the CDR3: TGTGCCAGCAGAGGGGCCTTAGAGGTAGCTTTCTTT. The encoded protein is CASRGALEVAFF. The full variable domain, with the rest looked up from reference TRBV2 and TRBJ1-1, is EPEVTQTPSHQVTQMGQEVILRCVPISNHLYFYWYRQILGQKVEFLVSFYNNEISEKSEIFDDQFSVERPDGSNFTLKIRSTKLEDSAMYFCASRGALEVAFFGQGTRLTVV.

CDR3 sequence (DNA): TGTGCCAGCAGCCAAGAAGTTCAGGGAGCGGGGGGGCCATGGACCGGGGAGCTGTTTTTT. It codes for CASSQEVQGAGGPWTGELFF. The chain recombines TRBV3-1 with TRBJ2-2; TRBD2 matches at 10 bases. The V segment lost 0 bases and the J segment 5 bases; nucleotides outside the gene matches: 15. The CDR3 totals 20 residues. Looked up from germline, CDR1 is LGHDT and CDR2 is YNNKEL (reference sequence).

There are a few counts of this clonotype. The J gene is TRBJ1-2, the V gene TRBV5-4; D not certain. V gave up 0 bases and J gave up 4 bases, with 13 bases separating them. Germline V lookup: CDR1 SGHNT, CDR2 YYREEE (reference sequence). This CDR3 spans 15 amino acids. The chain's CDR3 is CASSLVEGGSYGYTF. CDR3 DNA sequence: TGTGCCAGCAGCTTGGTGGAGGGAGGCAGCTATGGCTACACCTTC.

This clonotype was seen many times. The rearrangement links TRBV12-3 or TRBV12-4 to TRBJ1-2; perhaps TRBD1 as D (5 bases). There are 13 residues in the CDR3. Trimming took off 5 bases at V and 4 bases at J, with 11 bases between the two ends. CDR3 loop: CASSHGTAYGYTF. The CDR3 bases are TGTGCCAGCAGTCACGGGACTGCCTATGGCTACACCTTC.

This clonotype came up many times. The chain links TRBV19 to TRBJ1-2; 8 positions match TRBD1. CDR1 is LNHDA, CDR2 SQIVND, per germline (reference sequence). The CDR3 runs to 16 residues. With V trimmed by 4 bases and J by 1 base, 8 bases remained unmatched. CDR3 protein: CASSKPDREDNYGYTF. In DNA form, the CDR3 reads TGTGCCAGTAGTAAACCGGACAGGGAGGATAACTATGGCTACACCTTC.

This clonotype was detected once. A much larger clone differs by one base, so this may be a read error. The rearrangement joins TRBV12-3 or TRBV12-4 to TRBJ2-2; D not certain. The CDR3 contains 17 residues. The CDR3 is CANSFLDTGRNTGELFF. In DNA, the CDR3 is TGTGCCAACAGTTTTCTTGACACTGGCCGGAACACCGGGGAGCTGTTTTTT.

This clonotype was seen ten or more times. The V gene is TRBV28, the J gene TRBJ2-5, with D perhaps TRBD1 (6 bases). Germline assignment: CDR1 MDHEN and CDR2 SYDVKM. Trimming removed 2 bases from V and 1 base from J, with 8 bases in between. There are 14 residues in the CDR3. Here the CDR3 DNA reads TGTGCCAGCAGTTTACAGGGGTTCCAAGAGACCCAGTACTTC. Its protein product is CASSLQGFQETQYF.

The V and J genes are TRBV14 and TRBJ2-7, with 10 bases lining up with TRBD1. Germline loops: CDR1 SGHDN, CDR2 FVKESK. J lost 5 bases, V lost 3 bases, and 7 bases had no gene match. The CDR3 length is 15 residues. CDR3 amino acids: CASSHPTGGFNEQYF. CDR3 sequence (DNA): TGTGCCAGCAGCCACCCGACAGGGGGCTTTAACGAGCAGTACTTC.

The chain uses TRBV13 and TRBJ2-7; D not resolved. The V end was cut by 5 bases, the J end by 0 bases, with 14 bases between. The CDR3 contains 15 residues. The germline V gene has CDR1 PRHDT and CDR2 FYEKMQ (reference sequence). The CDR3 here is CASSPGRFSSYEQYF. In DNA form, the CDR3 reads TGTGCCAGCAGCCCAGGACGGTTTAGCTCCTACGAGCAGTACTTC.

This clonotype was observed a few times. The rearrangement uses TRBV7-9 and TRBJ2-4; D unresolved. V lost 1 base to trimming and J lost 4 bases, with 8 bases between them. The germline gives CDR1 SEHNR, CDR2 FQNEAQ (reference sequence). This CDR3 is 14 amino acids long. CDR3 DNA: TGTGCCAGCAGCTTAGGGTTAGGAAAAAACATTCAGTACTTC. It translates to CASSLGLGKNIQYF.

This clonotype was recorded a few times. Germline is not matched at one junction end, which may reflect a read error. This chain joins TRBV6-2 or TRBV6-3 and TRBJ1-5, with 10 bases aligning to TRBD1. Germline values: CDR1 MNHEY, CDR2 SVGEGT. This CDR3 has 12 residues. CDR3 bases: TGTGCCAGCAGTCTCAGCGGGACAGGGGTGGATTTT. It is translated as CASSLSGTGVDF.

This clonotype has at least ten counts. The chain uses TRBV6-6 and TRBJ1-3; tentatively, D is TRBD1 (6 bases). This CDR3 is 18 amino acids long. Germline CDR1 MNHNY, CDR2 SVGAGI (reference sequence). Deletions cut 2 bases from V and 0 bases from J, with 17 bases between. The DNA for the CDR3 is TGTGCCAGCAGTTACGTTAGGCGGCAGGGGAGCTCTGGAAACACCATATATTTT. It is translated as CASSYVRRQGSSGNTIYF.